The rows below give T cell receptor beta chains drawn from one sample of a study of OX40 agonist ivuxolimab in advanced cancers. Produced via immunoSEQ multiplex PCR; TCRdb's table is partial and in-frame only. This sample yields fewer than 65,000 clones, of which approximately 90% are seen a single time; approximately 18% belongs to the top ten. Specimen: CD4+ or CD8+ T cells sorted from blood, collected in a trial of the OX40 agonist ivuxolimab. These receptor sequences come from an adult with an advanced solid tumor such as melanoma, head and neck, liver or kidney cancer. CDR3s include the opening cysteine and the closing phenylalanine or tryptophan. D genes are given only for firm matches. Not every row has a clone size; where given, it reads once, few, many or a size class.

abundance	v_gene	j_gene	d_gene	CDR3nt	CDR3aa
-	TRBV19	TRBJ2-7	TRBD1	TGTGCCAGTAGTCCGGGACAGGGGATATACGAGCAGTACTTC	CASSPGQGIYEQYF
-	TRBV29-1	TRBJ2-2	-	TGCAGCGTTGCACTATTAGCCGGGGAGCTGTTTTTT	CSVALLAGELFF
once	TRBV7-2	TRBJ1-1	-	TGTGCCAGCAGCCCCATTAGGTGGTGGAACACTGAAGCTTTCTTT	CASSPIRWWNTEAFF
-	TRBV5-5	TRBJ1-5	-	TGTGCCAGCAGCGCGGGGACGGGCAATTGGCCCCAGCATTTT	CASSAGTGNWPQHF
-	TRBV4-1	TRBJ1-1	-	TGCGCCAGCAGCCAGGGGGGTAACGCTGAAGCTTTCTTT	CASSQGGNAEAFF
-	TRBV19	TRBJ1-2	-	TGTGCCAGTAGGGTGTCTGGGCATGGCTACACCTTC	CASRVSGHGYTF
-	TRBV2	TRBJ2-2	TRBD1	TGTGCCAGATCAGGGGGCAACACCGGGGAGCTGTTTTTT	CARSGGNTGELFF
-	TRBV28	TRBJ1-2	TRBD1	TGTGCCAGCACCAGGGACAGGGTAGGCTATGGCTACACCTTC	CASTRDRVGYGYTF
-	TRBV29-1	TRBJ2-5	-	TGCAGCGTTGAAGAAGCCTGGACAGCGGGGTTCACAGGGGAGACCCAGTACTTC	CSVEEAWTAGFTGETQYF
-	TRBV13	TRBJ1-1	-	TGTGCCAGCAGCTTCCAGAGGACGGTGAACACTGAAGCTTTCTTT	CASSFQRTVNTEAFF
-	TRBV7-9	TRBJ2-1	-	TGTGCCAGCAGCTTAGCCGGCCACAATGAGCAGTTCTTC	CASSLAGHNEQFF
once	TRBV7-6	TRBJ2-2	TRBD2	TGTGCCAGCAGCTTAGAACTAGCGGGGATCGCGAACACCGGGGAGCTGTTTTTT	CASSLELAGIANTGELFF
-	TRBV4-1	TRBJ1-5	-	TGCGCCAGCAGCCAAGAAGTTGGCAGGGGTTACAGCAATCAGCCCCAGCATTTT	CASSQEVGRGYSNQPQHF
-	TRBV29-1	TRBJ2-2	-	TGCAGCGTTGCGGGACTTAAGAACACCGGGGAGCTGTTTTTT	CSVAGLKNTGELFF
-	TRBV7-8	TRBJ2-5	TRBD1	TGTGCCAGCACCTCGTCCCAGGGGGCGGGAGAGACCCAGTACTTC	CASTSSQGAGETQYF
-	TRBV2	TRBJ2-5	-	TGTGCCAGCAGTGAAGCGGACGCCCCAGTGGCCCAGTACTTC	CASSEADAPVAQYF
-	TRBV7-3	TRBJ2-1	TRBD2	TGTGCCAGCAGCGGCAGACTAGCGGGAGATAACAATGAGCAGTTCTTC	CASSGRLAGDNNEQFF
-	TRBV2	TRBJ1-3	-	TGTGCCAGCAGTGATGGCAGCAATGGAAACACCATATATTTT	CASSDGSNGNTIYF
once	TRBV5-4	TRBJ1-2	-	TGTGCCAGCAGCTTGGCCTCTGCGGGGGGTAGGAACTATGGCTACACCTTC	CASSLASAGGRNYGYTF
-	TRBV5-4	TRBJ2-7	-	TGTGCCAGCAGCCTTGGACGTACTTGGGAGCAGTACTTC	CASSLGRTWEQYF
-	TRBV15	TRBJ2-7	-	TGTGCCACTGGGTCGCGTAGCTCCTACGAGCAGTACTTC	CATGSRSSYEQYF
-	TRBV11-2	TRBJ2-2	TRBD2	TGTGCCAGCAGCTCTACTAGCGGGGGCTTCGGGGAGCTGTTTTTT	CASSSTSGGFGELFF
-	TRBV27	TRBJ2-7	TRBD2	TGTGCCAGCAGTTTGGGTAGCGGGGGCCCCTACGAGCAGTACTTC	CASSLGSGGPYEQYF
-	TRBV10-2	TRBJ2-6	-	TGCGCCAGCGGGGACCGACCATACTCTGGGGCCAACGTCCTGACTTTC	CASGDRPYSGANVLTF
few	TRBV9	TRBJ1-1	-	TGTGCCAGCAGCGTAGCTGACTACACTGAAGCTTTCTTT	CASSVADYTEAFF
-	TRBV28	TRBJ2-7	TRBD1	TGTGCCAGCAGCCTGTGGACAGGTCGGTCCTACGAGCAGTACTTC	CASSLWTGRSYEQYF
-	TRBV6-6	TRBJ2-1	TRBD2	TGTGCCAGCAGCGGACTAGCGGGAGGCAATGAGCAGTTCTTC	CASSGLAGGNEQFF
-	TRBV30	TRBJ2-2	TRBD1	TGTGCCTGGAGCGCACCGACAGGGGCCGGGGAGCTGTTTTTT	CAWSAPTGAGELFF
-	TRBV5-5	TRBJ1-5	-	TGTGCCAGCAGCTACCTGGAGGCCGGACATCAGCCCCAGCATTTT	CASSYLEAGHQPQHF
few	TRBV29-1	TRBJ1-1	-	TGCAGCGTTGAGGGGGTGGCAAACACTGAAGCTTTCTTT	CSVEGVANTEAFF
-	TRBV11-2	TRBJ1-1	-	TGTGCCAGCAGCCCAGGAACGGGGAGGAACACTGAAGCTTTCTTT	CASSPGTGRNTEAFF
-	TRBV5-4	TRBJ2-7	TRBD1	TGTGCCAGCAGCCCGGGACAGGGGTCGTACGAGCAGTACTTC	CASSPGQGSYEQYF
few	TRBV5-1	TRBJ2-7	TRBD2	TGCGCCAGCAGCGCCGGGACTAGCGGGGGGGACTACGAGCAGTACTTC	CASSAGTSGGDYEQYF
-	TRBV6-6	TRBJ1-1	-	TGTGCCAGCAGTGAATTCGATGAAGCTTTCTTT	CASSEFDEAFF
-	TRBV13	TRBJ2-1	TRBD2	TGTGCCAGCAGCCCCGTGACTAGCGGGGGGTCCTACAATGAGCAGTTCTTC	CASSPVTSGGSYNEQFF
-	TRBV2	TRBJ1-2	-	TGTGCCAGCAGGGAGAACAGGGAGGGCTACACCTTC	CASRENREGYTF
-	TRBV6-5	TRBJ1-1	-	TGTGCCAGCAGTGGGGAGTGGGACACTGAAGCTTTCTTT	CASSGEWDTEAFF
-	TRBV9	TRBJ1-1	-	TGTGCCAGCAGCGTAGAACCCCAAATGAACACTGAAGCTTTCTTT	CASSVEPQMNTEAFF
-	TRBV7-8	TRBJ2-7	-	TGTGCCAGCAGCTTAGAGTCAGCGACCAACTACGAGCAGTACTTC	CASSLESATNYEQYF
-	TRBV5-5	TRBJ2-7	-	TGTGCCAGCAGCTTGGGAGTGACAGCTTCCTACGAGCAGTACTTC	CASSLGVTASYEQYF
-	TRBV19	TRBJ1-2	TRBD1	TGTGCCAGTAGTATAGATCCGACAGGGGACTATGGCTACACCTTC	CASSIDPTGDYGYTF
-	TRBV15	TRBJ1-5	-	TGTGCCACCAGCATAGGAAGGAATCAGCCCCAGCATTTT	CATSIGRNQPQHF
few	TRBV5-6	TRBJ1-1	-	TGTGCCAGCAGCTTGGGCACTGAAGCTTTCTTT	CASSLGTEAFF
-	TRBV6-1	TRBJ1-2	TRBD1	TGTGCCAGCAGGCCGGGACAGAGGCTTCTCGGCTACACCTTC	CASRPGQRLLGYTF
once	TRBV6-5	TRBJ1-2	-	TGTGCCAGCAGTTACAGCCCAGGGACTTCTAGCTATGGCTACACCTTC	CASSYSPGTSSYGYTF
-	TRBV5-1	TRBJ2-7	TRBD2	TGCGCCAGCAGGTATACTAGCGGGGGGAACGAGCAGTACTTC	CASRYTSGGNEQYF
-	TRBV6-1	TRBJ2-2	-	TGTGCCAGCACCTCCTGGGGAACCGGGGAGCTGTTTTTT	CASTSWGTGELFF
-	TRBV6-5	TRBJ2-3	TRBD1	TGTGCCAGCAGGTCGGGACAGGGGGCTCCAGATACGCAGTATTTT	CASRSGQGAPDTQYF
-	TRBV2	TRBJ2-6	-	TGTGCCAGCAGTGAACGGGACCTGACTTTC	CASSERDLTF
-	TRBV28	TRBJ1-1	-	TGTGCCAGCAGTTTGGGGACTGGGAACACTGAAGCTTTCTTT	CASSLGTGNTEAFF
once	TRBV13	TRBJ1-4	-	TGTGCCAGCAGCCCTAGGGGGGCAACTAATGAAAAACTGTTTTTT	CASSPRGATNEKLFF